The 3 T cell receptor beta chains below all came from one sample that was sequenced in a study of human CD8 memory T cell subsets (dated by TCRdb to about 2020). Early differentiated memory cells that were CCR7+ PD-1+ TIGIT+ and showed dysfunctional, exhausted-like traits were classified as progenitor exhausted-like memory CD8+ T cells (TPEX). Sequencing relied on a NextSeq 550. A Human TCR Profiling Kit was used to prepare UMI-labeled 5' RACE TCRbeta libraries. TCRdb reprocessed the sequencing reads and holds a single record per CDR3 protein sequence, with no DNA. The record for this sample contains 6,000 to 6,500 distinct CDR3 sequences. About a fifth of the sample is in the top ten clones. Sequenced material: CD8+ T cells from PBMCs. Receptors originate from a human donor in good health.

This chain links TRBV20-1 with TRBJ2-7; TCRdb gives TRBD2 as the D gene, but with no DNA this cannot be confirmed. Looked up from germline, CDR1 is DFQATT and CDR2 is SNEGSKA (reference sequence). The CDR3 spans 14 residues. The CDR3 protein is CSARDAGLGYEQYF.

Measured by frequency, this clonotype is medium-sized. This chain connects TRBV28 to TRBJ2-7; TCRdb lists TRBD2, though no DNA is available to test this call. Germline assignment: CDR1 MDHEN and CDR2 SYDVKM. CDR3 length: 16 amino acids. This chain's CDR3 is CASSDLLMAGGTEQYF.

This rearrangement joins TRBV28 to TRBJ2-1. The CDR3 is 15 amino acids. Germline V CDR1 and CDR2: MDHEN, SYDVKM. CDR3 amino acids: CASSLTTAGYNEQFF.